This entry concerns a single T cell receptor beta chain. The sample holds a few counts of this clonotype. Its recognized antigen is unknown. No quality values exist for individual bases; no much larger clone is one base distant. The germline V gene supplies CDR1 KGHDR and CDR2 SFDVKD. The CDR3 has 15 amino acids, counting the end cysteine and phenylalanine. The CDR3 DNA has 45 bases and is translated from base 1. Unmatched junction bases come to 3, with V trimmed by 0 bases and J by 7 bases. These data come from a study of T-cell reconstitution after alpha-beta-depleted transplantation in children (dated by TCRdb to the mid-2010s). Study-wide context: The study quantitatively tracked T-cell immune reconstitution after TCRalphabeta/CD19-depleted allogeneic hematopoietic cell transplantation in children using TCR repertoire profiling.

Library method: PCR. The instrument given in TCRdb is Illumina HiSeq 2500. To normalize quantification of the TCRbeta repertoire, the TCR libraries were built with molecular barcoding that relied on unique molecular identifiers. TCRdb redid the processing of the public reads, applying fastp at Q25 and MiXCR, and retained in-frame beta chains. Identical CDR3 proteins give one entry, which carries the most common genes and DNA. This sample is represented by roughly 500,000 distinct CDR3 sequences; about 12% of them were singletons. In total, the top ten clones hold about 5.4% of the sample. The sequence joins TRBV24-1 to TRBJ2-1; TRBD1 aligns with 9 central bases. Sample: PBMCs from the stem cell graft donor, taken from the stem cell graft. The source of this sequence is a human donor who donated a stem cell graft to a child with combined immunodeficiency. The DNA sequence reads TGTGCCACCAGTGATTTGTACGGACAGGGGAATGAGCAGTTCTTC. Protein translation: CATSDLYGQGNEQFF.